The 5 T cell receptor beta chains given below trace back to one sample, sequenced in a study of CD8 T cells in ankylosing spondylitis. MiXCR, run by TCRdb on the 5' RACE reads, gives a single entry per CDR3 protein. The table records hundreds of thousands of distinct CDR3 sequences, under 8.5% of them present only once. Sample: blood, either unsorted or a sorted T cell fraction (not recorded which). The receptors shown here come from a female donor with ankylosing spondylitis or in good health (not recorded which).

This clonotype was counted ten times or more. This chain links TRBV6-1 with TRBJ1-2; 10 bases fit TRBD1. CDR3 size: 13 residues. J was trimmed by 8 bases and V by 6 bases; bases with no gene match: 6. Germline CDR1 reads MNHNS; CDR2 reads SASEGT. The CDR3 here is CASSIGQGGGYTF. DNA for the CDR3: TGTGCCAGCAGCATCGGACAGGGGGGGGGCTACACCTTC.

This clonotype showed up just a few times. The gene calls are TRBV20-1 and TRBJ2-3; 10 bases match TRBD2. Germline V CDR1 and CDR2: DFQATT, SNEGSKA (reference sequence). This CDR3 has 15 residues. Trimming cost V 2 bases and J 5 bases; bases outside gene matches: 7. The CDR3 sequence: CSARKLAGFGDTQYF. CDR3 nucleotide sequence: TGCAGTGCTAGAAAACTAGCGGGATTTGGAGATACGCAGTATTTT.

This clonotype was detected ten times or more. The V and J genes are TRBV27 and TRBJ2-7; 11 bases are a match to TRBD1. The CDR3 has 13 residues. V was pared by 5 bases and J by 6 bases, with 3 bases of the junction left unmatched. Per germline, CDR1 MNHEY and CDR2 SMNVEV (reference sequence). CDR3 in amino acids: CASSPGTGGEQYF. DNA for the CDR3: TGTGCCAGCAGTCCAGGGACAGGGGGCGAGCAGTACTTC.

This clonotype has a handful of counts. The gene calls are TRBV29-1 and TRBJ2-5; perhaps TRBD1 as D (6 bases). Germline CDR1 is SQVTM and CDR2 is ANQGSEA. The V end was cut by 8 bases, the J end by 2 bases, with 21 bases between. The CDR3 sequence is 15 residues long. This CDR3 is CSMWLAGVRQETQYF. CDR3 sequence (DNA): TGCAGCATGTGGTTGGCAGGGGTGAGGCAAGAGACCCAGTACTTC.

This clonotype was counted at least ten times. The rearrangement links TRBV12-3 or TRBV12-4 to TRBJ2-7; D is unclear. V dropped 6 bases and J dropped 6 bases, with 12 bases sitting between them. This CDR3 has 12 residues. The CDR3 coding sequence is TGTGCCAGCAGCTCCGCTGGCCCCGAGCAGTACTTC. It specifies CASSSAGPEQYF.